The present entry profiles one TCR beta chain with its context. These data come from a study of OX40 agonist ivuxolimab in advanced cancers. V was shortened by 6 bases and J by 2 bases, with 14 bases between the two germline ends. Germline V lookup: CDR1 MNHEY, CDR2 SVGAGI. The CDR3 spans 14 residues. Some clones are missing from TCRdb's copy, which holds only in-frame ones; the method was immunoSEQ multiplex PCR. The sample shows about 80,000 clones, 80% to 90% of them seen only once. Sample: CD4+ or CD8+ T cells sorted from blood, taken in a trial of the OX40 agonist ivuxolimab. The sequence derives from an adult with an advanced solid tumor such as melanoma, head and neck, liver or kidney cancer. The chain recombines TRBV6-5 with TRBJ2-7; D is ambiguous. CDR3 in DNA: TGTGCCAGCAGCGAGGACGGATTCCCCTACGAGCAGTACTTC. Its protein product is CASSEDGFPYEQYF.